This T cell receptor beta chain was recorded in a study of blood T cell repertoires in COVID-19. Whole-study context: Nucleic acid was either cDNA or gDNA, and it came from T cells, B-cell-depleted T cells, or PBMCs.

Per the original data handling: Reference gene primer amplification yielded estimated nucleated cell counts. The repertoire was sequenced with immunoSEQ multiplex PCR; TCRdb's copy has only in-frame clones and lacks some. The V and J calls and clone size were taken over from that table, and D and trimming were inferred from the DNA. The table lists hundreds of thousands of clones, around nine tenths of them singletons, with approximately 4.5% in the top ten. Germline trimming cut 3 bases from V and 6 bases from J; bases unmatched to any gene: 3. The CDR3 loop spans 14 amino acids. Germline values: CDR1 SGHRS, CDR2 YFSETQ. This clone was detected a few times.

This sequence originates from a woman aged 25 to 39 with acute or convalescent COVID-19. The V and J genes are TRBV5-1 and TRBJ2-2; the match to TRBD1 covers 9 bases. Sequenced sample: peripheral blood. CDR3 sequence reads: CASSWWTGAGELFF. CDR3 sequence (DNA): TGCGCCAGCAGCTGGTGGACAGGGGCCGGGGAGCTGTTTTTT. The variable domain in full, completed from reference TRBV5-1 and TRBJ2-2, reads KAGVTQTPRYLIKTRGQQVTLSCSPISGHRSVSWYQQTPGQGLQFLFEYFSETQRNKGNFPGRFSGRQFSNSRSEMNVSTLELGDSALYLCASSWWTGAGELFFGEGSRLTVL.